The rows below give T cell receptor beta chains drawn from one sample of a study. TCRdb reanalysed the 5' RACE reads using MiXCR and keeps one entry per CDR3 protein. The table has around 8,300 distinct CDR3 sequences, less than 60% seen once. Sequenced input: Tregs sorted from a lymph node. The receptors here all came from a female donor with breast cancer. The conserved cysteine and the conserved F or W are not part of the CDR3 here. D genes are given only for firm matches.

v_call,j_call,cdr3_length,d_call,cdr3_aa
TRBV6-5,TRBJ2-1,13,.,ASSLGSSPYNEQF
TRBV11-2,TRBJ2-1,13,.,ASSPPGVGFWVYF
TRBV6-2/TRBV6-3,TRBJ2-5,14,.,ASSYSVGPYQETQY
TRBV3-1,TRBJ2-3,14,.,ASSQVSPGGTDTQY
TRBV7-6,TRBJ2-2,13,.,ASSSLPGAPGELF
TRBV9,TRBJ2-7,18,TRBD2,ASSPEAAPGLAGVAYEQY
TRBV6-5,TRBJ1-5,13,TRBD1,ASRMKTGGRQPQH
TRBV4-2,TRBJ2-2,15,.,ASSQERLVSGTGELF
TRBV12-3/TRBV12-4,TRBJ2-7,10,.,ASSLGAYEQY
TRBV4-2,TRBJ1-5,11,.,ASSLRGSQPQH
TRBV5-1,TRBJ2-3,12,.,ASSPRTPPDTQY
TRBV5-1,TRBJ2-3,14,.,ASSLDQGRGTDTQY
TRBV7-3,TRBJ2-1,10,.,ASSDLENEQF
TRBV20-1,TRBJ1-1,11,TRBD1,SAGRDRDTEAF
TRBV7-9,TRBJ2-7,13,TRBD1,ASSYPGQGFYEQY
TRBV20-1,TRBJ2-7,12,TRBD1,SARDPRDPGQPF
TRBV10-3,TRBJ2-1,18,TRBD2,AISEDRTSGRESSYNEQF
TRBV5-6,TRBJ1-1,10,.,ASRTTGTEAF
TRBV5-6,TRBJ1-2,13,TRBD1,ASSDRDRGDWRYT
TRBV7-9,TRBJ2-1,15,.,ASSFGSGRRVYNEQF
TRBV27,TRBJ2-7,12,TRBD1,ASSTRTGDYEQY
TRBV5-1,TRBJ2-1,11,.,ASSPSGVDEQF
TRBV6-5,TRBJ2-3,16,TRBD2,ASSYSIGTSGSLDTQY
TRBV9,TRBJ2-7,13,TRBD1,ASSGTTGGVNEQY
TRBV6-1,TRBJ1-2,13,TRBD1,ASSLSPGGGLGYT
TRBV7-8,TRBJ2-1,13,.,ASSLAGPGPDEQF
TRBV5-6,TRBJ2-1,15,TRBD1,ASSLDFQDRVANEQF
TRBV12-3/TRBV12-4,TRBJ2-5,12,.,ASSQNGGQETQY
TRBV7-6,TRBJ2-5,12,TRBD2,ASSLAGPKETQY
TRBV5-1,TRBJ2-1,12,.,ASSDPSDYNEQF
TRBV9,TRBJ2-3,13,.,ASTLGGASTDTQY
TRBV5-1,TRBJ2-5,13,.,ASSPRGGGRETQY
TRBV15,TRBJ2-1,14,.,ATSRDLRSSYNEQF
TRBV4-1,TRBJ2-7,12,.,ASSQGGGGYEQY
TRBV7-9,TRBJ2-7,14,.,ASSATSGESSYEQY
TRBV4-1,TRBJ2-3,11,.,ASSRGSTDTQY
TRBV6-1,TRBJ1-5,11,TRBD1,ASTADRDQPQH
TRBV20-1,TRBJ2-1,11,.,SARVTDNNEQF
TRBV5-1,TRBJ2-5,12,TRBD1,ASSPRGPQETQY
TRBV4-1,TRBJ2-1,10,.,ASSQDGQPPF
TRBV12-3/TRBV12-4,TRBJ2-5,10,TRBD2,ASSGGVGTQY
TRBV5-6,TRBJ2-1,11,TRBD2,ASSTGLDNEQF
TRBV7-7,TRBJ1-4,10,TRBD1,ASRDSNEKLF
TRBV7-2,TRBJ2-3,12,.,ASSLDGLTDTQY
TRBV4-1,TRBJ2-3,13,.,ASSPSSGMGDTQY
TRBV27,TRBJ2-3,11,.,ASSLGTHNEQY
TRBV12-3/TRBV12-4,TRBJ1-1,13,.,ASSTPMDSRTEAF